This T cell receptor beta chain was recovered during a study of regulatory T cells in long-lasting Graves disease. Study outcomes and limitations: The sample size was small, and this may have reduced accuracy. Newly diagnosed Graves' patients had higher TCR diversity than persistent ones.

Arm-PCR of CDR3 regions and iRepertoire HTBI primers were the basis on which TCR beta libraries were built. MiXCR, run by TCRdb on the multiplex PCR reads, gives a single entry per CDR3 protein. The sample has about 310,000 distinct CDR3 sequences; 22% are singletons. The time point was: persistent/refractory GD, antithyroid drugs over 5 years with positive TRAb. The TCR library was made from RNA that had been extracted from PBMCs in TRIzol. Trimming removed 0 bases at V and 4 bases at J, with 13 bases between. CDR1 MGHRA and CDR2 YSYEKL come from the germline V gene. The CDR3 totals 16 residues. Concerning this clonotype itself: What it binds is not known.

The chain joins TRBV4-1 to TRBJ1-5; no reliable D call. The sequence came from a female donor with Graves disease. The input for sequencing was peripheral blood mononuclear cells (PBMCs), taken when the disease was refractory, from a patient treated with antithyroid drugs. The chain's CDR3 is CASSQDLGGWNQPQHF. The CDR3 region has the DNA TGCGCCAGCAGCCAAGATCTGGGAGGGTGGAATCAGCCCCAGCATTTT.